What follows is one TCR beta chain and its context. Its cognate antigen is unknown. This record belongs to a study of T cell responses to AZD1222 COVID-19 vaccine. Findings and limits, study-wide: None of the repertoires were sampled until the peak T cell response had passed. Regions 160-218 and 743-854 held dominance among vaccine-associated CD4 TCRs, which spanned spike. Most donors were white British, females outnumbered males, and clonal diversity was possibly underestimated.

The method was immunoSEQ multiplex PCR; TCRdb's version includes in-frame clones alone and lacks a portion of them. The profile shows about 96,000 clones, around 91% of them singletons. The material was peripheral blood, obtained on day 0 of MenACWY control vaccination. The origin of this receptor is an adult in good health.

CDR3 region: CASSWDRGNEQYF. Written as DNA, the CDR3 is TGTGCCAGCAGTTGGGACAGGGGTAATGAGCAGTACTTC. The genes are TRBV27 and TRBJ2-7; TRBD1 matches at 10 bases. The V gene's germline CDR1 is MNHEY and CDR2 SMNVEV (reference sequence). The junction had 4 bases not matched to a gene; V was cut back by 4 bases and J by 7 bases. This CDR3 comprises 13 residues.